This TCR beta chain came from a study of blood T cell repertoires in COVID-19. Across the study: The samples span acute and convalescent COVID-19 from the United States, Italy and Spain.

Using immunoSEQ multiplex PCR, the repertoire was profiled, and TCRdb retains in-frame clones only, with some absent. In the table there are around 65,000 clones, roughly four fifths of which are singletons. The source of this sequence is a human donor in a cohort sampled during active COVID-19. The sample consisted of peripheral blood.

The CDR3 coding sequence is TGTGCCAGCAGCTTATCTGCTAGCGGTGGTCAGTTCTTC. It specifies CASSLSASGGQFF. This sequence joins TRBV7-8 and TRBJ2-1; 7 bases align to TRBD2. V was pared by 2 bases and J by 13 bases, with 8 bases of the junction left unmatched. The CDR3 runs 13 residues. Looked up from germline, CDR1 is SGHVS and CDR2 is FQNEAQ.